A single sample gave rise to the 13 T cell receptor beta chains below, sequenced in a study of T cell repertoires in cytomegalovirus infection (dated by TCRdb to between 2018 and 2021). Instrument used: Illumina HiSeq 1500. TCRdb reran the public reads through fastp at Q25 and MiXCR, keeping productive beta chains. When rows share a CDR3 protein, they turn into one entry using the most common DNA and genes. The table for this sample lists 170,000 or so distinct CDR3 sequences; roughly 17% of them were counted only once. Of the sample, approximately 25% is held by the ten largest clones. The source material was CD8+ T cells from PBMCs. These receptor sequences come from a human donor in good health (CMV status not recorded). Some clones in this sample may be carry-over from other donors' samples.

The chain carries TRBV20-1 and TRBJ1-2; D is perhaps TRBD1 (5 bases). V dropped 3 bases and J dropped 1 base, with 12 bases sitting between them. The CDR3 contains 14 residues. Per the germline V gene, CDR1 is DFQATT and CDR2 is SNEGSKA (reference sequence). CDR3 sequence reads: CSASRQPLNYGYTF. The CDR3 coding sequence is TGCAGTGCTAGTCGACAGCCTCTTAACTATGGCTACACCTTC.

This chain links TRBV7-2 with TRBJ2-4, with D perhaps matching TRBD2 (5 bases). V lost 5 bases, J lost 0 bases, and 14 bases lay in between. Germline CDR1 is SGHTA and CDR2 is FQGNSA. This CDR3 is 16 amino acids long. The CDR3: CASSLEGELAKNIQYF. CDR3 coding DNA: TGTGCCAGCAGCCTCGAGGGAGAACTAGCCAAAAACATTCAGTACTTC.

The chain recombines TRBV9 with TRBJ2-3; possibly TRBD2 for D (6 bases). This CDR3 has 17 amino acids. Deletions cut 3 bases from V and 2 bases from J, with 19 bases between. The V gene's germline CDR1 is SGDLS and CDR2 YYNGEE. CDR3 bases: TGTGCCAGCAGCGGGAGGGAGAGCCCGCAACCCACAGATACGCAGTATTTT. Its protein product is CASSGRESPQPTDTQYF.

The chain uses TRBV7-2 and TRBJ1-5; D not resolved. The CDR3 runs 17 residues. V was cut by 2 bases and J by 3 bases, with 17 bases left in between. The germline V gene encodes CDR1 SGHTA and CDR2 FQGNSA. The CDR3 DNA is TGTGCCAGCAGCTTACCCTCCCGCCGGGCTCCCAATCAGCCCCAGCATTTT. Translation gives CASSLPSRRAPNQPQHF.

This sequence joins TRBV12-3 or TRBV12-4 and TRBJ2-2; D uncertain. Trimming removed 11 bases at V and 2 bases at J, with 15 bases between. This CDR3 is built from 14 residues. The CDR3 loop reads CAYGESRNTGELFF. The CDR3 region has the DNA TGTGCCTACGGCGAAAGTCGAAACACCGGGGAGCTGTTTTTT.

This clonotype came up a few times. V is TRBV7-2 and J is TRBJ2-3; D possibly matches TRBD1 or TRBD2 (6 bases each). The germline V gene has CDR1 SGHTA and CDR2 FQGNSA. The V and J ends lost 5 bases and 6 bases respectively, with 18 bases between them. CDR3 length equals 15 residues. CDR3 in amino acids: CASSPGTTGRDTQYF. Written as DNA, the CDR3 is TGTGCCAGCAGCCCCGGTACCACAGGGAGGGATACGCAGTATTTT.

The genes are TRBV3-1 and TRBJ2-3; 9 bases line up with TRBD2. In germline, CDR1 is LGHDT, CDR2 YNNKEL (reference sequence). The CDR3 totals 18 residues. V was clipped by 0 bases and J by 2 bases; unmatched bases: 9. The CDR3 nucleotides read TGTGCCAGCAGCCAAGATGTCTGGCGGGGGGGGTTCACAGATACGCAGTATTTT. Translation gives CASSQDVWRGGFTDTQYF.

This clonotype was seen a handful of times. This chain joins TRBV7-9 and TRBJ2-3; D gene unclear. Trimming left V 4 bases short and J 2 bases short, with 7 bases between. Germline values: CDR1 SEHNR, CDR2 FQNEAQ (reference sequence). The CDR3 has 13 amino acids. CDR3 nucleotide sequence: TGTGCCAGCAGCTCCCTGGCCACAGATACGCAGTATTTT. As protein: CASSSLATDTQYF.

J is TRBJ2-2 and V is TRBV4-3; a weak D match, TRBD1 (5 bases). This CDR3 is 16 amino acids long. Between the trimmed V and J ends, which lost 4 bases and 1 base, there was a span of 13 bases. Germline values: CDR1 LGHNA, CDR2 YSLEER. The CDR3 loop reads CASSLSDIQNTGELFF. CDR3 coding DNA: TGCGCCAGCAGCCTTTCGGACATCCAGAACACCGGGGAGCTGTTTTTT.

This clonotype was detected a few times. The chain joins TRBV28 to TRBJ1-1; 11 nucleotides match TRBD1. Unmatched junction bases numbered 5, after V lost 7 bases and J lost 7 bases. The CDR3 totals 13 residues. Germline lookup yields CDR1 MDHEN and CDR2 SYDVKM. CDR3 bases: TGTGCCAGCACTCAGGACAGGGGGCGTGAAGCTTTCTTT. It encodes CASTQDRGREAFF. The full variable domain, its missing parts supplied by reference TRBV28 and TRBJ1-1, is DVKVTQSSRYLVKRTGEKVFLECVQDMDHENMFWYRQDPGLGLRLIYFSYDVKMKEKGDIPEGYSVSREKKERFSLILESASTNQTSMYLCASTQDRGREAFFGQGTRLTVV.

The genes are TRBV27 and TRBJ1-1, with D unclear. The CDR3 spans 14 residues. Trimming cost V 5 bases and J 4 bases, with 14 bases left between them. Per germline, CDR1 MNHEY and CDR2 SMNVEV (reference sequence). The DNA for the CDR3 is TGTGCCAGCAGTCGCCCATCGTCGGGCACTGAAGCTTTCTTT. The encoded protein is CASSRPSSGTEAFF.

The chain couples TRBV7-6 to TRBJ2-2, with D possibly being TRBD1 (6 bases). Germline CDR1 SGHVS, CDR2 FNYEAQ. Trimming pared 5 bases from V and 7 bases from J, leaving 14 bases between. CDR3 size: 14 residues. Here the CDR3 reads CASSRDIQSGELFF. The DNA for the CDR3 is TGTGCCAGCAGCCGGGACATACAAAGCGGGGAGCTGTTTTTT.

This clonotype appeared a few times. The V call is TRBV7-2, the J call TRBJ1-4, with unresolved D. Germline values: CDR1 SGHTA, CDR2 FQGNSA. V was shortened by 2 bases and J by 3 bases, with 10 bases between the two germline ends. This CDR3 has 15 residues. CDR3 residues: CASSLNRQPNEKLFF. The CDR3, as DNA: TGTGCCAGCAGCTTAAATCGCCAGCCTAATGAAAAACTGTTTTTT.